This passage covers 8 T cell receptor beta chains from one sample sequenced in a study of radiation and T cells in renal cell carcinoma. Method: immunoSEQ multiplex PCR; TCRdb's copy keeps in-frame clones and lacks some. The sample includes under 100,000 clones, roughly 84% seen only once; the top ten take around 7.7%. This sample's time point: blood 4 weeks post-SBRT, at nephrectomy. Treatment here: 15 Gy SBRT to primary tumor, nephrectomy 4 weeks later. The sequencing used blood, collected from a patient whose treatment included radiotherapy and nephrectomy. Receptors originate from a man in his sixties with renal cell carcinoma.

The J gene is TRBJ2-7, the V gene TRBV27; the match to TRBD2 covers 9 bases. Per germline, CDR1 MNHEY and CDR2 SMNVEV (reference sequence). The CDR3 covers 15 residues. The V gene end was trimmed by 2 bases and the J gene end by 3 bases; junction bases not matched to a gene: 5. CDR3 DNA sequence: TGTGCCAGCAGTTTAAGGGGACTAGCAGACTACGAGCAGTACTTC. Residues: CASSLRGLADYEQYF.

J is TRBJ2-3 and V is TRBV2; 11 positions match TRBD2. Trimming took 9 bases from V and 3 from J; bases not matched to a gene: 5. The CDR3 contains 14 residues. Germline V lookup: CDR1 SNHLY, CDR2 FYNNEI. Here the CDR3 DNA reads TGTGCCAGGACACTAGCGGGAGAGACAGATACGCAGTATTTT. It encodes CARTLAGETDTQYF.

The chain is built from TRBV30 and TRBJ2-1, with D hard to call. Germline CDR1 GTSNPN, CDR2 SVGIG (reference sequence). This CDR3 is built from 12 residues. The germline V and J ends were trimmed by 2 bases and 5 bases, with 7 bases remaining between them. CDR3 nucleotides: TGTGCCTGGAGTAAGGCCAACAATGAGCAGTTCTTC. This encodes CAWSKANNEQFF.

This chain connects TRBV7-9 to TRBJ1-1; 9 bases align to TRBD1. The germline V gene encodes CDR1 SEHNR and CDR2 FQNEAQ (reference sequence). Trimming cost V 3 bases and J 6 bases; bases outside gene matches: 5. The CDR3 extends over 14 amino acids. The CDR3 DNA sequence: TGTGCCAGCAGCTTCGGGACAGGGCCGTCTGAAGCTTTCTTT. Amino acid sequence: CASSFGTGPSEAFF.

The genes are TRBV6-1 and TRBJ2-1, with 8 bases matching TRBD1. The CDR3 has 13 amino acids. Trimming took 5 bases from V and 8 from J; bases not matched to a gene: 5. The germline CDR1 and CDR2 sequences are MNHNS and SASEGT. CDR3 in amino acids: CASSSTGGDEQFF. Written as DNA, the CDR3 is TGTGCCAGCAGTTCCACAGGGGGAGATGAGCAGTTCTTC.

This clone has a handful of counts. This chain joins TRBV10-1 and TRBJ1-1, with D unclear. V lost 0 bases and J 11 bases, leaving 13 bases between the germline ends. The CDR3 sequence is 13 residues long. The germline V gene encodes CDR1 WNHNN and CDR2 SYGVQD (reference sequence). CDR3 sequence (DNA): TGCGCCAGCAGTGAGTCGAGGGTCCCCCGGGCTTTCTTT. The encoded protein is CASSESRVPRAFF.

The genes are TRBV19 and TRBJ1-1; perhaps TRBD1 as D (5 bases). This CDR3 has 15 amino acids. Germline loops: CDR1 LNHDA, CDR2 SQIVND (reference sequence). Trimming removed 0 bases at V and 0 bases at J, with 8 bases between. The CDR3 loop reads CASSIDSGMNTEAFF. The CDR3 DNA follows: TGTGCCAGTAGTATAGATTCAGGGATGAACACTGAAGCTTTCTTT.

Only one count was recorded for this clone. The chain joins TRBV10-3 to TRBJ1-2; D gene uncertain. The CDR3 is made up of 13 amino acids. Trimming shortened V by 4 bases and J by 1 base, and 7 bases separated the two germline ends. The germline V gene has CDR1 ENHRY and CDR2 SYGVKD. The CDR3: CAISGELNYGYTF. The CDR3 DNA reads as TGTGCCATCAGTGGGGAGCTTAACTATGGCTACACCTTC.